This T cell receptor beta chain was sequenced during a study of shared clonotypes between healthy human individuals. Turning to the study itself: Used for every donor were three CD4 naive, three CD4 memory, two CD8 naive and one CD8 memory plate.

Adults of Caucasian background living in Nashville, Tennessee made up all donors. CDR3 size: 14 residues. Germline CDR1 and CDR2: SNHLY and FYNNEI. Trimming cost V 2 bases and J 2 bases, with 9 bases left between them. A remark on this clone: The target antigen is unknown. Other DNA sequences within the sample encode an identical CDR3.

Overall study results and limits: Memory subsets generally showed lower estimated richness than naive subsets.

Using immunoSEQ multiplex PCR, the repertoire was profiled, and TCRdb retains in-frame clones only, with some absent. Of around 720,000 clones listed, 73% are singletons. This clonotype originated in a woman aged 30 to 39 in good health. The sample consisted of memory CD4+ T cells sorted from blood. Subset given: CD45RA-negative fraction. The chain couples TRBV2 to TRBJ1-2, with D tentatively TRBD1 (5 bases). CDR3 in DNA: TGTGCCAGCAGTGAAAGGGGCAGCAACTATGGCTACACCTTC. It specifies CASSERGSNYGYTF.